This T cell receptor (beta chain) was retrieved from a study of T cell responses to AZD1222 COVID-19 vaccine. V lost 9 bases, J lost 0 bases, and 0 bases stayed unmatched. CDR1 KGHDR and CDR2 SFDVKD come from the germline V gene. This CDR3 spans 12 amino acids. TCRdb keeps only in-frame clones here, not all; method: immunoSEQ multiplex PCR. This table has about 83,000 clones, 70% to 90% appearing once. The rearrangement uses TRBV24-1 and TRBJ2-7, with 8 positions matching TRBD1. The sequence was collected from an adult in good health. The sequencing used peripheral blood, collected on day 0 of MenACWY control vaccination. CDR3 protein: CATGQGSYEQYF. The CDR3 DNA reads TGTGCCACCGGACAGGGCTCCTACGAGCAGTACTTC.